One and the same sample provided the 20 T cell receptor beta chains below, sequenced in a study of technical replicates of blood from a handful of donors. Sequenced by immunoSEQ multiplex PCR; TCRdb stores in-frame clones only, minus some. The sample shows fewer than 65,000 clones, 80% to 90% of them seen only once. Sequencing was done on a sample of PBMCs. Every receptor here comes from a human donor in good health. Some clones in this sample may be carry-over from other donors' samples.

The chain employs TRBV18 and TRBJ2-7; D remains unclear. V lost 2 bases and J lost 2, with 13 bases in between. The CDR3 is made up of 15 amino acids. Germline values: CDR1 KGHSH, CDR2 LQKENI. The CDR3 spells CASSPNVQSAYEQYF. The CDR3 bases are TGTGCCAGCTCACCAAACGTACAGTCCGCCTACGAGCAGTACTTC. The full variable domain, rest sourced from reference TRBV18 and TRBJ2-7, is NAGVMQNPRHLVRRRGQEARLRCSPMKGHSHVYWYRQLPEEGLKFMVYLQKENIIDESGMPKERFSAEFPKEGPSILRIQQVVRGDSAAYFCASSPNVQSAYEQYFGPGTRLTVT.

CDR3 protein: CASSPGQGPQETQYF. CDR3 nucleotide sequence: TGTGCCAGCAGCCCCGGACAGGGGCCCCAAGAGACCCAGTACTTC. The gene calls are TRBV11-3 and TRBJ2-5, with 9 bases that match TRBD1. The CDR3 is made up of 15 amino acids. The V segment lost 5 bases and the J segment 1 base; nucleotides outside the gene matches: 5. Germline-derived CDR1 and CDR2 are SGHNT and YENEEA.

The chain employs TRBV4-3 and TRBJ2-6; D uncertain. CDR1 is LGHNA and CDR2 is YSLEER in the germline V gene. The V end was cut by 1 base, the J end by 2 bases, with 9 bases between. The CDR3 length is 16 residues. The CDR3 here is CASSQVVQAGANVLTF. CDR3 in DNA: TGCGCCAGCAGCCAAGTTGTCCAGGCTGGGGCCAACGTCCTGACTTTC.

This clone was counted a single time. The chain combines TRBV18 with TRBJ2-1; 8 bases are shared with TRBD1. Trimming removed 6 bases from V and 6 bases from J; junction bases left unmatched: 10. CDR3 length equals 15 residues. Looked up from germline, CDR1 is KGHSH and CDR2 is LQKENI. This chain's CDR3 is CASSQAQGARNEQFF. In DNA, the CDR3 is TGTGCCAGCTCCCAGGCCCAGGGGGCGCGCAATGAGCAGTTCTTC.

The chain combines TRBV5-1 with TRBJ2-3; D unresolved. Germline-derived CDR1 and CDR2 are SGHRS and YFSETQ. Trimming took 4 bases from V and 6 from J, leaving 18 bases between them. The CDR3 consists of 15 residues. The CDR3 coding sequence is TGCGCCAGCAGCCTAATTGGGCTCGGCAGCGATACGCAGTATTTT. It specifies CASSLIGLGSDTQYF.

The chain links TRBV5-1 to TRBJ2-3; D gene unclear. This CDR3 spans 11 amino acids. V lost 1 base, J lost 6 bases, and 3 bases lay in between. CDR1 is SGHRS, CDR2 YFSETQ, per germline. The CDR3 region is CASSLRDTQYF. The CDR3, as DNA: TGCGCCAGCAGCTTGCGGGATACGCAGTATTTT.

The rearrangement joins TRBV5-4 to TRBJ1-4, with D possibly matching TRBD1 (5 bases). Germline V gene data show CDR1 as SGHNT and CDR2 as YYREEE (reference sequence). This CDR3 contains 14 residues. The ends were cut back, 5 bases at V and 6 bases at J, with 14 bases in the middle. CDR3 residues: CASRPDGGDEKLFF. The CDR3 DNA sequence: TGTGCCAGCAGACCCGACGGGGGGGATGAAAAACTGTTTTTT.

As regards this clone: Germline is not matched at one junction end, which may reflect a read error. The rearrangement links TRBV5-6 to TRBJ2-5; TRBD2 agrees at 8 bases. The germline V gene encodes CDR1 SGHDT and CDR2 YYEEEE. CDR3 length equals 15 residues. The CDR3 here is CASSSGRGPREAQYF. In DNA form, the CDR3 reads TGTGCCAGCAGTTCCGGGAGGGGCCCAAGAGAGGCCCAGTACTTC.

This CDR3 is CATSSRGGNEKLFF. CDR3 sequence (DNA): TGTGCCACCAGCAGCCGGGGGGGAAATGAAAAACTGTTTTTT. This chain joins TRBV15 and TRBJ1-4, with D tentatively TRBD1 (5 bases). Deletions cut 3 bases from V and 5 bases from J, with 10 bases between. The CDR3 is made up of 14 amino acids. CDR1 LNHNV and CDR2 YYDKDF come from the germline V gene (reference sequence).

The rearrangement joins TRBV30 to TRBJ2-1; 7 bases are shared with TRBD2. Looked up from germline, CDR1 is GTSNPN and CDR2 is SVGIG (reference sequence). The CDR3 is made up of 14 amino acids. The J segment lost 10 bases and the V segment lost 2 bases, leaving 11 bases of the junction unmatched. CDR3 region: CAWSSGNPGSEQFF. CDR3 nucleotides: TGTGCCTGGAGTAGCGGGAACCCGGGCTCGGAGCAGTTCTTC.

CDR3 DNA: TGCACCAGCAGCCACGCCCCGATAGGGCGGGTTGAAAAACTGTTTTTT. Its protein is CTSSHAPIGRVEKLFF. V and J are TRBV1 and TRBJ1-4. TRBV1 is listed as a pseudogene. This CDR3 region has 16 residues.

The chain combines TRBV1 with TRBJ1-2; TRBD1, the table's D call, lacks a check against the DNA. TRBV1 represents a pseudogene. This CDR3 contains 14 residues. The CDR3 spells CTSSRAGAEYGYTF. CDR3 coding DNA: TGCACCAGCAGCCGGGCAGGGGCCGAGTATGGCTACACCTTC.

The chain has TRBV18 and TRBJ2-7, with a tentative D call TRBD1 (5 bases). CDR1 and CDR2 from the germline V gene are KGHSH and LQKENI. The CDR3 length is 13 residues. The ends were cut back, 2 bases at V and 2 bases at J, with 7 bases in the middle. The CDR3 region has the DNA TGTGCCAGCTCACCAATCAGGGCCTACGAGCAGTACTTC. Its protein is CASSPIRAYEQYF.

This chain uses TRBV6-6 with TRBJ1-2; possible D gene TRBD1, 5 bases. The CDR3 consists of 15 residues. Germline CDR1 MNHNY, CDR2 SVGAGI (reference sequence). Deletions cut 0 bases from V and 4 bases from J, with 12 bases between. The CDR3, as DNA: TGTGCCAGCAGTTACTCAGGGGATGGCGGCTATGGCTACACCTTC. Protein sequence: CASSYSGDGGYGYTF.

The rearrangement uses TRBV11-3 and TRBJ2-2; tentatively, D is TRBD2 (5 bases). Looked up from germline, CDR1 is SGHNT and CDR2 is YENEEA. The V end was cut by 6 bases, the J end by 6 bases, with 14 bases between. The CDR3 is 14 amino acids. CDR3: CASRSRLGAGELFF. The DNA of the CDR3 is TGTGCCAGCAGATCACGTCTGGGAGCCGGGGAGCTGTTTTTT.

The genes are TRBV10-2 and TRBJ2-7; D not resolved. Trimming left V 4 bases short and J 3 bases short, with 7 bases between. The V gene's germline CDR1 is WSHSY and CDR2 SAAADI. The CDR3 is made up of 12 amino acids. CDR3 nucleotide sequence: TGCGCCAGCAGTGTTTTTAGCTACGAGCAGTACTTC. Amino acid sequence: CASSVFSYEQYF.

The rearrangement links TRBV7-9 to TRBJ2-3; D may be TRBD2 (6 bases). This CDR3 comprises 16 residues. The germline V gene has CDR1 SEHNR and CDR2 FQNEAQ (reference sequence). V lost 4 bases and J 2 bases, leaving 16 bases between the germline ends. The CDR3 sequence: CASSSTRSFLTDTQYF. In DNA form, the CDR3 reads TGTGCCAGCAGCTCGACTAGATCTTTCCTCACAGATACGCAGTATTTT.

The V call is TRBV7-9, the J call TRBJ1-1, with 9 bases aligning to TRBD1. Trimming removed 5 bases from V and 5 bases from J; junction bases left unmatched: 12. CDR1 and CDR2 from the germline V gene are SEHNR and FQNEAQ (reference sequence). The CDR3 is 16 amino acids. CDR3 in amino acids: CASSPRTGVKGTEAFF. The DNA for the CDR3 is TGTGCCAGCAGCCCCCGGACAGGGGTGAAGGGAACTGAAGCTTTCTTT.

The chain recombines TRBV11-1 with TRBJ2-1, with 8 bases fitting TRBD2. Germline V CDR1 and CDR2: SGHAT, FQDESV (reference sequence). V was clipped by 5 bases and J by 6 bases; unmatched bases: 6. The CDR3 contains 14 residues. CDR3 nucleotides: TGTGCCAGCAGCCTTAGCGGGGACATCAATGAGCAGTTCTTC. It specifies CASSLSGDINEQFF.

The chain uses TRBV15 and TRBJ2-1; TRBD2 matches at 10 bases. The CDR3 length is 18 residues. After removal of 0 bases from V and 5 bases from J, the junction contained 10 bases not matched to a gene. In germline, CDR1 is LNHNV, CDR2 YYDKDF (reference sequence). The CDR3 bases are TGTGCCACCAGCAGAGATATTATCTGGACTAGCGGTGACAATGAGCAGTTCTTC. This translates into CATSRDIIWTSGDNEQFF.